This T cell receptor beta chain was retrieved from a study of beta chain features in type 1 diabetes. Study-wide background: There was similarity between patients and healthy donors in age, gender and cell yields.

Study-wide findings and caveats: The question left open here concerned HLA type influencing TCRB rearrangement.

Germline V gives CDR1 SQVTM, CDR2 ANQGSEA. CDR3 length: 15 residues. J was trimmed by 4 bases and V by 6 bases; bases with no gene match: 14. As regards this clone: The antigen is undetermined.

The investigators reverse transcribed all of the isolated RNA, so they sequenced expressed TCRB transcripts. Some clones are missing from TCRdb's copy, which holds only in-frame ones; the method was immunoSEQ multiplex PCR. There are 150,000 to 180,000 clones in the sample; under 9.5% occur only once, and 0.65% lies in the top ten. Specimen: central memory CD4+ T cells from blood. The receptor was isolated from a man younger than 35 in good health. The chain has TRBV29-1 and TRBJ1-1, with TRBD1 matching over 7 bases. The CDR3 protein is CSVADRQGGGTEAFF. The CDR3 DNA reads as TGCAGCGTCGCAGACCGACAGGGTGGTGGCACTGAAGCTTTCTTT.